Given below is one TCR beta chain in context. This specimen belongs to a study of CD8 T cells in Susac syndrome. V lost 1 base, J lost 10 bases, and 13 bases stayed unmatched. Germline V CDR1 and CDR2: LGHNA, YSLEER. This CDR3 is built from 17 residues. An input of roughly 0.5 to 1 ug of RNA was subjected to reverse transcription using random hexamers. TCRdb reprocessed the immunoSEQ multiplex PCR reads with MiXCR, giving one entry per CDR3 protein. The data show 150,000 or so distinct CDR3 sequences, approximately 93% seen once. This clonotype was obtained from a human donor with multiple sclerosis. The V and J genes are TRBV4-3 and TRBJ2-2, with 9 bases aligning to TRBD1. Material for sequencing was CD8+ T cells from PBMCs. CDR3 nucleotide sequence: TGCGCCAGCAGCCAAGGGGACAGGGTCGAGGCCGGGGAGGAGCTGTTTTTT. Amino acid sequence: CASSQGDRVEAGEELFF.